This T cell receptor (beta chain) was recovered during a study of T cell responses to AZD1222 COVID-19 vaccine. Note on this clone: The antigen remains unidentified.

V was pared by 2 bases and J by 1 base, with 9 bases between. The germline V gene has CDR1 KGHSH and CDR2 LQKENI. The CDR3 covers 15 residues. The assay was immunoSEQ multiplex PCR, and TCRdb's table has in-frame clones only and misses some. The data show roughly 80,000 clones, 85% to 95% seen once. Points from the study as a whole: Donors were chiefly white British, with a greater number of females, and clonal diversity was perhaps underestimated.

This specimen was peripheral blood, taken on day 0 of MenACWY control vaccination. The gene calls are TRBV18 and TRBJ2-1; a possible D gene is TRBD1 (5 bases). This TCR was recovered from an adult in good health. This chain's CDR3 is CASSPSAGSYNEQFF. The DNA of the CDR3 is TGTGCCAGCTCACCATCCGCAGGGTCCTACAATGAGCAGTTCTTC.